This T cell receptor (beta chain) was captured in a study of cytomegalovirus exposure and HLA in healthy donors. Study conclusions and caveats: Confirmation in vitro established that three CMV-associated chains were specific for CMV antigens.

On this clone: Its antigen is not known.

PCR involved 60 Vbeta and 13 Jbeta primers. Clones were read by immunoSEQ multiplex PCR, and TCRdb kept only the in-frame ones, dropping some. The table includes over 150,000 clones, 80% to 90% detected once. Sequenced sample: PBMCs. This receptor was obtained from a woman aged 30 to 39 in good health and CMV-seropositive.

This chain's CDR3 is CASSKEGATNEKLFF. CDR3 bases: TGTGCCAGCAGCAAAGAAGGGGCAACTAATGAAAAACTGTTTTTT. The V and J genes are TRBV7-9 and TRBJ1-4; possible D gene TRBD1, 5 bases. Trimming cost V 5 bases and J 0 bases, with 10 bases left between them. The CDR3 is made up of 15 amino acids. Germline V gives CDR1 SEHNR, CDR2 FQNEAQ (reference sequence).